This entry features one TCR beta chain sequence. Its specificity is not known. The record originates from a study of T-cell reconstitution after alpha-beta-depleted transplantation in children. Study observations and caveats: As was reported, about two months after transplant, alpha-beta T cells came from several hundred expanded graft clones.

The V end lost 6 bases, the J end lost 4 bases, and 15 bases lay between the germline ends. The length of the CDR3 is 14 residues. Construction of the TCRbeta library involved unique molecular identifiers. Via MiXCR, TCRdb re-called the PCR reads, giving one row per CDR3 protein. Of hundreds of thousands of distinct CDR3 sequences listed, roughly 13% are singletons. The source material was PBMCs, sampled before TCRalphabeta/CD19-depleted stem cell transplant. J is TRBJ2-5 and V is TRBV12-3 or TRBV12-4, with D perhaps TRBD2 (6 bases). This clonotype was obtained from a girl aged 2-15 years with congenital amegakaryocytic thrombocytopenia, due to receive a stem cell transplant. This CDR3 reads CASRPPNGGETQYF. Here the CDR3 DNA reads TGTGCCAGCAGACCTCCTAACGGGGGAGAGACCCAGTACTTC.